These 17 T cell receptor beta chains were sequenced from one sample in a study of blood T cell repertoires in COVID-19. The data were produced by immunoSEQ multiplex PCR, yet TCRdb's version contains in-frame clones alone and is incomplete. This table holds over 50,000 clones, roughly 90% found once. The sample was peripheral blood. The receptor source for this set is a man between 45 and 60 years old with active COVID-19.

This chain joins TRBV2 and TRBJ1-1; D gene uncertain. V lost 5 bases to trimming and J lost 1 base, with 5 bases between them. This CDR3 region has 12 residues. From germline, CDR1 is SNHLY and CDR2 FYNNEI. This CDR3 reads CASSRENTEAFF. DNA for the CDR3: TGTGCCAGCAGTCGAGAGAACACTGAAGCTTTCTTT.

The CDR3 spells CASSSPVIGDRGHEQYF. CDR3 DNA: TGTGCCAGCAGCAGCCCCGTCATCGGGGACAGGGGCCACGAGCAGTACTTC. The chain recombines TRBV7-9 with TRBJ2-7; 10 bases map to TRBD1. CDR3 length equals 17 residues. Germline V CDR1 and CDR2: SEHNR, FQNEAQ (reference sequence). V lost 5 bases, J lost 5 bases, and 15 bases stayed unmatched.

The V gene is TRBV2, the J gene TRBJ2-1; D is possibly TRBD2 (6 bases). The CDR3 sequence is 17 residues long. Germline assignment: CDR1 SNHLY and CDR2 FYNNEI. The V gene lost 1 base and the J gene lost 4 bases, with 17 bases spanning the gap. In DNA, the CDR3 is TGTGCCAGCAGTGAAGTGGAGGGTACCCCTTCGTACAATGAGCAGTTCTTC. Its protein is CASSEVEGTPSYNEQFF.

The genes are TRBV9 and TRBJ2-7, with TRBD2 as a possible D gene (5 bases). This CDR3 contains 10 residues. CDR1 is SGDLS, CDR2 YYNGEE, per germline. V was clipped by 8 bases and J by 12 bases, with 15 bases between them. CDR3 nucleotides: TGTGCCAGACGGGTGGGAGTTTGGTACTTC. Translation: CARRVGVWYF.

This clone was picked up one time. The J gene is TRBJ1-4, the V gene TRBV6-6; D may be TRBD1 (5 bases). V gave up 8 bases and J gave up 13 bases, with 20 bases separating them. CDR1 is MNHNY and CDR2 is SVGAGI in the germline V gene (reference sequence). CDR3 length: 13 amino acids. CDR3 protein: CASGPSGVGGLFF. CDR3 DNA sequence: TGTGCCAGCGGGCCCTCGGGGGTGGGAGGACTGTTTTTT.

The chain recombines TRBV6-2 or TRBV6-3 with TRBJ1-2; weak D call: TRBD1 (5 bases). V lost 6 bases, J lost 2 bases, and 16 bases lay in between. The CDR3 loop spans 15 amino acids. Per germline, CDR1 MNHEY and CDR2 SVGEGT. CDR3 residues: CASSDPGLTNYGYTF. The CDR3 bases are TGTGCCAGCAGCGATCCGGGACTGACGAACTATGGCTACACCTTC.

V is TRBV19 and J is TRBJ1-5, with D possibly TRBD1 on 5 matching bases. Trimming stripped 6 bases from V and 6 bases from J, with 18 bases between. The CDR3 contains 15 residues. CDR1 and CDR2 (germline): LNHDA, SQIVND (reference sequence). The chain's CDR3 is CASSPMGGGGQPQHF. In DNA form, the CDR3 reads TGTGCCAGTAGCCCCATGGGGGGGGGAGGTCAGCCCCAGCATTTT.

The V gene is TRBV10-1, the J gene TRBJ2-5, with 9 bases lining up with TRBD1. Germline values: CDR1 WNHNN, CDR2 SYGVQD (reference sequence). The V gene end was trimmed by 2 bases and the J gene end by 4 bases; junction bases not matched to a gene: 5. The CDR3 covers 15 residues. CDR3 coding DNA: TGCGCCAGCAGTGAGCCGGGACAGGGAAGAGAGACCCAGTACTTC. Amino acids: CASSEPGQGRETQYF.

Comment on this clone: Germline and junction disagree at one end, which may indicate a read error. This chain joins TRBV7-9 and TRBJ2-2, with D unresolved. Germline V lookup: CDR1 SEHNR, CDR2 FQNEAQ (reference sequence). There are 17 residues in the CDR3. CDR3 nucleotides: TGTGCCAGCACCTTACCCCTGTACGAGATCAACACCGGGGAGCTGTTTTTT. It specifies CASTLPLYEINTGELFF.

The chain has TRBV13 and TRBJ2-1; 9 bases fit TRBD2. Germline V gene lookup returns CDR1 PRHDT and CDR2 FYEKMQ (reference sequence). The CDR3 totals 15 residues. V lost 1 base to trimming and J lost 7 bases; unmatched junction nucleotides: 5. This CDR3 reads CASSLVAGGPNEQFF. CDR3 coding DNA: TGTGCCAGCAGCTTAGTTGCGGGGGGGCCGAATGAGCAGTTCTTC. The full variable domain, rest sourced from reference TRBV13 and TRBJ2-1, is AAGVIQSPRHLIKEKRETATLKCYPIPRHDTVYWYQQGPGQDPQFLISFYEKMQSDKGSIPDRFSAQQFSDYHSELNMSSLELGDSALYFCASSLVAGGPNEQFFGPGTRLTVL.

The V gene is TRBV10-3, the J gene TRBJ2-7, with D tentatively TRBD2 (5 bases). Trimming removed 0 bases at V and 0 bases at J, with 9 bases between. The V gene's germline CDR1 is ENHRY and CDR2 SYGVKD. The CDR3 contains 15 residues. CDR3 loop: CAISESPGSSYEQYF. In DNA form, the CDR3 reads TGTGCCATCAGTGAGTCGCCGGGGTCCTCCTACGAGCAGTACTTC.

The chain is built from TRBV18 and TRBJ2-7; TRBD1 matches at 7 bases. The CDR3 is 15 amino acids. The germline CDR1 and CDR2 sequences are KGHSH and LQKENI. J gave up 3 bases and V 3 bases, and 8 bases lay outside the gene matches. In DNA, the CDR3 is TGTGCCAGCTCACCCCCGCTGGGACAGTTCTACGAGCAGTACTTC. As protein: CASSPPLGQFYEQYF.

This chain uses TRBV29-1 with TRBJ1-2, with D unclear. This CDR3 has 14 amino acids. CDR1 and CDR2 (germline): SQVTM, ANQGSEA. The V and J ends lost 4 bases and 5 bases respectively, with 17 bases between them. CDR3 nucleotide sequence: TGCAGCGTTGGAAGTAACCAGGCGGGTTATGGCTACACCTTC. It specifies CSVGSNQAGYGYTF.

V gene TRBV9 combines with J gene TRBJ2-6, with D tentatively TRBD1 (5 bases). V was pared by 0 bases and J by 4 bases, with 11 bases between. Germline V CDR1 and CDR2: SGDLS, YYNGEE. CDR3 length: 16 amino acids. CDR3 bases: TGTGCCAGCAGCGTAGCTACTAAGGGGGGGGCCAACGTCCTGACTTTC. It translates to CASSVATKGGANVLTF.

The chain has TRBV18 and TRBJ2-7; 10 bases are shared with TRBD1. The CDR3 runs 15 residues. V dropped 1 base and J dropped 2; count of bases not matched to a gene: 2. In germline, CDR1 is KGHSH, CDR2 LQKENI. The CDR3 loop is CASSPRDRGTYEQYF. In DNA form, the CDR3 reads TGTGCCAGCTCACCACGGGACAGGGGAACCTACGAGCAGTACTTC.

The chain recombines TRBV18 with TRBJ2-1, with 9 bases that match TRBD1. This CDR3 comprises 16 residues. CDR1 is KGHSH, CDR2 LQKENI, per germline. V shed 3 bases, J shed 7 bases, and the junction held 10 bases outside the gene matches. In DNA, the CDR3 is TGTGCCAGCTCACCTCCGGGACAGGGTTTCGGGAATGAGCAGTTCTTC. Residues: CASSPPGQGFGNEQFF.

Points on this clone: A junction boundary mismatches the germline segment, possibly from a read error. The chain has TRBV27 and TRBJ2-7, with 10 bases aligning to TRBD1. The CDR3 runs 14 residues. Germline-derived CDR1 and CDR2 are MNHEY and SMNVEV (reference sequence). CDR3 coding DNA: TGTACCAGTGCCCCCCGGACAGGGGGCTACGAGCAGTACTTC. It encodes CTSAPRTGGYEQYF.